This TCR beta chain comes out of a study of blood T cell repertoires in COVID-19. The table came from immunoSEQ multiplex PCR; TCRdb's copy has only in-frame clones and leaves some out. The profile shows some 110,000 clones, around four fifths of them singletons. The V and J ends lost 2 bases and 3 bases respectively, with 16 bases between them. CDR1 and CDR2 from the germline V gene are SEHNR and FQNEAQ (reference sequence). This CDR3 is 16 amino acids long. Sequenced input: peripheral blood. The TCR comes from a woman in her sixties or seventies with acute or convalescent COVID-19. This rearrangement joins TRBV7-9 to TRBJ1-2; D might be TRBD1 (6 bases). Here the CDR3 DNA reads TGTGCCAGCAGCTTAAGTATAGGGACAAGAGACTATGGCTACACCTTC. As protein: CASSLSIGTRDYGYTF.